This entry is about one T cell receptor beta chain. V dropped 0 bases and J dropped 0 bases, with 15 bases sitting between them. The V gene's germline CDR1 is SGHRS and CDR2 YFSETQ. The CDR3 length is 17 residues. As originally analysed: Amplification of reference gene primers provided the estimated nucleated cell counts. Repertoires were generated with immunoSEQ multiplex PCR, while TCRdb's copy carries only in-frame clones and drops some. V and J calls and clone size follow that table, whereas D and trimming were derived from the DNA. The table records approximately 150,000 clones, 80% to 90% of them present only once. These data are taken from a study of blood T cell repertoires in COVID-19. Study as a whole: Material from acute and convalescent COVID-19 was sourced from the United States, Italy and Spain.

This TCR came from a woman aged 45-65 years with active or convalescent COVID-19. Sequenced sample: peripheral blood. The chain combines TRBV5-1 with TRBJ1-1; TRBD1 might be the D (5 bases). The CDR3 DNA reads TGCGCCAGCAGCTTGGCGGAACGACAGAGCATGAACACTGAAGCTTTCTTT. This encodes CASSLAERQSMNTEAFF.